A selection of T cell receptor beta chains follows, all from one sample in a study of blood T cells in healthy people across ages. TCRdb reprocessed the 5' RACE reads via MiXCR and lists one record per CDR3 protein. This sample yields 1,800,000 or so distinct CDR3 sequences, of which about two fifths are seen a single time; 20% to 25% belongs to the top ten. The sample was blood. The receptor source for this set is a human donor in good health. Both conserved end residues are part of each CDR3. D genes are given only for firm matches. Only some rows state a clone size, as once, few, many or a class for expanded clones.

D gene: .; V gene: TRBV10-2; J gene: TRBJ1-1; clone size: .; CDR3 protein: CASKFRDTEAFF; CDR3 DNA: TGCGCCAGCAAGTTCAGGGACACTGAAGCTTTCTTT
D gene: .; V gene: TRBV29-1; J gene: TRBJ2-3; clone size: few; CDR3 protein: CSVDGVRGTDTQYF; CDR3 DNA: TGCAGTGTTGACGGGGTTAGGGGCACAGATACGCAGTATTTT
D gene: TRBD1; V gene: TRBV6-2/TRBV6-3; J gene: TRBJ2-3; clone size: .; CDR3 protein: CTSSYSIASSQGADTQYF; CDR3 DNA: TGTACCAGCAGTTACTCGATCGCATCGTCACAGGGGGCAGATACGCAGTATTTT
D gene: TRBD1; V gene: TRBV5-1; J gene: TRBJ2-5; clone size: .; CDR3 protein: CASSVEGGVEETQYF; CDR3 DNA: TGCGCCAGCAGCGTGGAAGGGGGCGTGGAAGAGACCCAGTACTTC
D gene: TRBD2; V gene: TRBV29-1; J gene: TRBJ2-1; clone size: .; CDR3 protein: CSVDRRLAGYDYNVQFF; CDR3 DNA: TGCAGCGTTGATCGCCGACTAGCGGGGTACGACTACAATGTGCAGTTCTTC
D gene: TRBD2; V gene: TRBV12-3/TRBV12-4; J gene: TRBJ2-5; clone size: few; CDR3 protein: CASSAGTTETQYF; CDR3 DNA: TGTGCCAGCAGTGCCGGGACTACCGAGACCCAGTACTTC
D gene: TRBD1; V gene: TRBV7-2; J gene: TRBJ1-2; clone size: .; CDR3 protein: CASSPDRVYNYGYTF; CDR3 DNA: TGTGCCAGCAGCCCCGACAGGGTTTATAACTATGGCTACACCTTC
D gene: TRBD2; V gene: TRBV20-1; J gene: TRBJ2-5; clone size: .; CDR3 protein: CSAGGGFGETQYF; CDR3 DNA: TGCAGTGCTGGCGGGGGGTTCGGTGAGACCCAGTACTTC
D gene: .; V gene: TRBV10-3; J gene: TRBJ2-7; clone size: .; CDR3 protein: CAISRTGVGSYYEQYF; CDR3 DNA: TGTGCCATCAGTCGAACAGGAGTTGGGTCCTACTACGAGCAGTACTTC
D gene: TRBD1; V gene: TRBV5-6; J gene: TRBJ2-3; clone size: few; CDR3 protein: CASSLSGTGVDTQYF; CDR3 DNA: TGTGCCAGCAGCCTATCCGGGACAGGGGTAGATACGCAGTATTTT
D gene: TRBD2; V gene: TRBV5-1; J gene: TRBJ2-7; clone size: .; CDR3 protein: CASSFGRGSSEQYF; CDR3 DNA: TGTGCCAGCAGCTTCGGGCGGGGGAGCTCCGAGCAGTACTTC
D gene: TRBD1; V gene: TRBV20-1; J gene: TRBJ2-7; clone size: .; CDR3 protein: CSAEVPGQGYEQYF; CDR3 DNA: TGCAGTGCTGAAGTACCGGGACAGGGGTACGAGCAGTACTTC
D gene: .; V gene: TRBV29-1; J gene: TRBJ1-2; clone size: .; CDR3 protein: CSVEGRTYGYTF; CDR3 DNA: TGCAGCGTTGAGGGCAGAACATATGGCTACACCTTC
D gene: .; V gene: TRBV29-1; J gene: TRBJ2-7; clone size: .; CDR3 protein: CSVGRGASYEQYF; CDR3 DNA: TGCAGCGTTGGTAGGGGGGCATCCTACGAGCAGTACTTC
D gene: .; V gene: TRBV7-2; J gene: TRBJ2-6; clone size: .; CDR3 protein: CASSRWGPQVLTF; CDR3 DNA: TGTGCCAGCAGTCGTTGGGGACCCCAAGTCCTGACTTTC
D gene: .; V gene: TRBV5-1; J gene: TRBJ2-4; clone size: .; CDR3 protein: CASSSGQTLRGQYF; CDR3 DNA: TGCGCCAGCAGCTCGGGACAGACCTTACGGGGGCAGTACTTC
D gene: .; V gene: TRBV27; J gene: TRBJ2-5; clone size: .; CDR3 protein: CASSRAPIVGGETQYF; CDR3 DNA: TGTGCCAGCAGCCGAGCCCCGATAGTGGGGGGAGAGACCCAGTACTTC
D gene: .; V gene: TRBV25-1; J gene: TRBJ1-2; clone size: few; CDR3 protein: CASRDIGGYYGYTF; CDR3 DNA: TGTGCCAGCCGCGACATCGGCGGGTACTATGGCTACACCTTC
D gene: .; V gene: TRBV12-3/TRBV12-4; J gene: TRBJ1-5; clone size: .; CDR3 protein: CASSLGQVGLGASQPQHF; CDR3 DNA: TGTGCCAGCAGTTTGGGCCAGGTCGGTTTGGGGGCGAGTCAGCCCCAGCATTTT
D gene: .; V gene: TRBV20-1; J gene: TRBJ1-1; clone size: .; CDR3 protein: CSARDLVRADTEAFF; CDR3 DNA: TGCAGTGCTAGAGATCTAGTGAGGGCGGACACTGAAGCTTTCTTT
D gene: .; V gene: TRBV6-4; J gene: TRBJ1-6; clone size: .; CDR3 protein: CASRTGLGSPLHF; CDR3 DNA: TGTGCCAGCAGGACAGGTCTCGGTTCACCCCTCCACTTT
D gene: TRBD1; V gene: TRBV20-1; J gene: TRBJ2-5; clone size: .; CDR3 protein: CSALQGAETQYF; CDR3 DNA: TGCAGTGCTTTGCAGGGGGCAGAGACCCAGTACTTC
D gene: TRBD1; V gene: TRBV24-1; J gene: TRBJ2-3; clone size: .; CDR3 protein: CATSGGTGDSADTQYF; CDR3 DNA: TGTGCCACCAGTGGAGGGACAGGGGATAGCGCAGATACGCAGTATTTT
D gene: TRBD2; V gene: TRBV29-1; J gene: TRBJ2-7; clone size: .; CDR3 protein: CSVSGTSGAPYEQYF; CDR3 DNA: TGCAGCGTTTCCGGGACTAGCGGGGCACCCTACGAGCAGTACTTC
D gene: TRBD1; V gene: TRBV6-6; J gene: TRBJ1-5; clone size: .; CDR3 protein: CASSYTPGQGGQPQHF; CDR3 DNA: TGTGCCAGCAGTTACACTCCGGGACAGGGTGGTCAGCCCCAGCATTTT
D gene: TRBD1; V gene: TRBV5-1; J gene: TRBJ2-6; clone size: few; CDR3 protein: CASSGTGTGDSGANVLTF; CDR3 DNA: TGCGCCAGCAGCGGGACCGGGACAGGGGACTCTGGGGCCAACGTCCTGACTTTC
D gene: TRBD2; V gene: TRBV6-5; J gene: TRBJ2-5; clone size: few; CDR3 protein: CASSYGSGGVETQYF; CDR3 DNA: TGTGCCAGCAGTTACGGAAGCGGGGGGGTAGAGACCCAGTACTTC
D gene: TRBD2; V gene: TRBV6-6; J gene: TRBJ2-1; clone size: few; CDR3 protein: CASSDVGLAGNEQFF; CDR3 DNA: TGTGCCAGCAGTGACGTGGGACTAGCTGGCAATGAGCAGTTCTTC
D gene: TRBD1; V gene: TRBV7-7; J gene: TRBJ2-5; clone size: .; CDR3 protein: CASSLAQTGTETQYF; CDR3 DNA: TGTGCCAGCAGCTTAGCTCAGACAGGGACGGAGACCCAGTACTTC
D gene: .; V gene: TRBV28; J gene: TRBJ2-2; clone size: .; CDR3 protein: CASLSGTQNTGELFF; CDR3 DNA: TGTGCCAGCCTATCGGGGACACAGAACACCGGGGAGCTGTTTTTT
D gene: .; V gene: TRBV12-5; J gene: TRBJ1-2; clone size: few; CDR3 protein: CASGDGRSFGYTF; CDR3 DNA: TGTGCTAGTGGCGACGGGCGGTCTTTTGGCTACACCTTC
D gene: .; V gene: TRBV30; J gene: TRBJ2-2; clone size: .; CDR3 protein: CARSSGATTGERFF; CDR3 DNA: TGTGCCCGGTCGTCGGGGGCTACCACCGGGGAGCGGTTTTTT
D gene: .; V gene: TRBV20-1; J gene: TRBJ2-1; clone size: .; CDR3 protein: CSARDSSGYNEQFF; CDR3 DNA: TGCAGTGCTAGAGATTCGAGCGGGTACAATGAGCAGTTCTTC
D gene: .; V gene: TRBV6-5; J gene: TRBJ2-3; clone size: .; CDR3 protein: CASSWLSSTDTQYF; CDR3 DNA: TGTGCCAGCAGTTGGTTATCTAGCACAGATACGCAGTATTTT
D gene: TRBD2; V gene: TRBV6-5; J gene: TRBJ2-7; clone size: .; CDR3 protein: CASSYMGPSGGTNYEQYF; CDR3 DNA: TGTGCCAGCAGTTATATGGGGCCTAGCGGGGGGACCAACTACGAGCAGTACTTC
D gene: TRBD2; V gene: TRBV24-1; J gene: TRBJ2-5; clone size: few; CDR3 protein: CATSAIGGAMETQYF; CDR3 DNA: TGTGCCACCAGTGCAATCGGGGGGGCAATGGAGACCCAGTACTTC
D gene: .; V gene: TRBV28; J gene: TRBJ1-2; clone size: .; CDR3 protein: CASSLMNGYTF; CDR3 DNA: TGTGCCAGCAGTCTCATGAATGGCTACACCTTC
D gene: .; V gene: TRBV7-9; J gene: TRBJ2-1; clone size: .; CDR3 protein: CASSDQGEDEQFF; CDR3 DNA: TGTGCCAGCAGCGACCAGGGTGAGGATGAGCAGTTCTTC
D gene: TRBD2; V gene: TRBV7-8; J gene: TRBJ2-1; clone size: .; CDR3 protein: CASSRTGTTEAEQFF; CDR3 DNA: TGTGCCAGCAGCCGGACCGGGACTACCGAGGCGGAGCAGTTCTTC
D gene: TRBD2; V gene: TRBV28; J gene: TRBJ2-3; clone size: .; CDR3 protein: CASTYSGGADTQYF; CDR3 DNA: TGTGCCAGCACCTATAGCGGGGGAGCAGATACGCAGTATTTT
D gene: .; V gene: TRBV7-2; J gene: TRBJ2-3; clone size: few; CDR3 protein: CASSLALPSTDTQYF; CDR3 DNA: TGTGCCAGCAGCTTGGCGCTGCCTTCCACAGATACGCAGTATTTT
D gene: TRBD2; V gene: TRBV5-5; J gene: TRBJ2-3; clone size: .; CDR3 protein: CASSLESSGLGQYF; CDR3 DNA: TGTGCCAGCAGCTTGGAATCTAGCGGGTTGGGGCAGTATTTT
D gene: .; V gene: TRBV20-1; J gene: TRBJ1-4; clone size: .; CDR3 protein: CSAGTGGAINEKLFF; CDR3 DNA: TGCAGTGCTGGGACCGGGGGGGCAATTAATGAAAAACTGTTTTTT
D gene: .; V gene: TRBV7-2; J gene: TRBJ2-7; clone size: many; CDR3 protein: CASSLVAGRMGYEQYF; CDR3 DNA: TGTGCCAGCAGCTTAGTGGCGGGCAGGATGGGGTACGAGCAGTACTTC
D gene: .; V gene: TRBV21-1; J gene: TRBJ2-7; clone size: .; CDR3 protein: CASSTDRHYEQYF; CDR3 DNA: TGTGCCAGCAGCACGGACAGACATTACGAGCAGTACTTC
D gene: .; V gene: TRBV20-1; J gene: TRBJ2-1; clone size: .; CDR3 protein: CSARAGGPGDEQFF; CDR3 DNA: TGCAGTGCTAGAGCAGGAGGTCCCGGGGATGAGCAGTTCTTC
D gene: .; V gene: TRBV7-2; J gene: TRBJ2-3; clone size: .; CDR3 protein: CASRARIPQGTDTQYF; CDR3 DNA: TGTGCCAGCAGAGCTAGGATCCCCCAAGGCACAGATACGCAGTATTTT
D gene: TRBD2; V gene: TRBV7-8; J gene: TRBJ2-6; clone size: .; CDR3 protein: CASSLALAGGLAGANVLTF; CDR3 DNA: TGTGCCAGCAGCTTAGCGCTAGCGGGGGGGCTCGCTGGGGCCAACGTCCTGACTTTC
D gene: .; V gene: TRBV20-1; J gene: TRBJ2-3; clone size: .; CDR3 protein: CSAIPRGFDTDTQYF; CDR3 DNA: TGCAGTGCCATTCCGAGGGGGTTCGACACAGATACGCAGTATTTT
D gene: .; V gene: TRBV5-1; J gene: TRBJ2-7; clone size: .; CDR3 protein: CASSGGTPTYEQYF; CDR3 DNA: TGCGCCAGCAGTGGGGGGACCCCGACCTACGAGCAGTACTTC
D gene: TRBD1; V gene: TRBV5-8; J gene: TRBJ1-5; clone size: .; CDR3 protein: CASSRPGQGIWSNQPQHF; CDR3 DNA: TGTGCCAGCAGCAGACCCGGACAGGGGATATGGAGCAATCAGCCCCAGCATTTT
D gene: .; V gene: TRBV18; J gene: TRBJ2-7; clone size: .; CDR3 protein: CASSPSGREDEQYF; CDR3 DNA: TGTGCCAGCTCACCTTCGGGCAGGGAGGACGAGCAGTACTTC
D gene: .; V gene: TRBV4-3; J gene: TRBJ1-2; clone size: few; CDR3 protein: CASSQDYLGGYTF; CDR3 DNA: TGCGCCAGCAGCCAAGATTATCTTGGAGGCTACACCTTC
D gene: .; V gene: TRBV7-2; J gene: TRBJ2-7; clone size: .; CDR3 protein: CASTPLLVGYEQYF; CDR3 DNA: TGTGCCAGCACCCCTCTCTTGGTTGGCTACGAGCAGTACTTC
D gene: .; V gene: TRBV6-5; J gene: TRBJ2-6; clone size: .; CDR3 protein: CASSYPSGTEANVLTF; CDR3 DNA: TGTGCCAGCAGTTACCCCTCAGGGACTGAGGCCAACGTCCTGACTTTC
D gene: .; V gene: TRBV20-1; J gene: TRBJ2-7; clone size: .; CDR3 protein: CSASVISTYEQYF; CDR3 DNA: TGCAGTGCTAGCGTTATCTCAACCTACGAGCAGTACTTC
D gene: .; V gene: TRBV6-5; J gene: TRBJ2-5; clone size: .; CDR3 protein: CASSYLTGARLETQYF; CDR3 DNA: TGTGCCAGCAGTTACCTGACGGGGGCGAGGTTGGAGACCCAGTACTTC
D gene: .; V gene: TRBV6-5; J gene: TRBJ2-5; clone size: once; CDR3 protein: CASSTGPLYYNEQYF; CDR3 DNA: TGTGCCAGCAGTACGGGCCCTCTCTACTACAATGAGCAGTACTTC
D gene: TRBD1; V gene: TRBV28; J gene: TRBJ1-5; clone size: few; CDR3 protein: CASRSPGGGNQPQHF; CDR3 DNA: TGTGCCAGCAGATCCCCAGGGGGGGGAAATCAGCCCCAGCATTTT
D gene: .; V gene: TRBV4-3; J gene: TRBJ1-1; clone size: .; CDR3 protein: CASSQTSEGAFF; CDR3 DNA: TGCGCCAGCAGCCAGACGTCCGAAGGAGCTTTCTTT